Below are 20 T cell receptor beta chains sequenced from a single sample in a study of T cells after yellow fever vaccination. TCRdb redid the calling of the 5' RACE reads with MiXCR, one entry per CDR3 protein. The table shows about 49,000 distinct CDR3 sequences, with 6% to 8% occurring only once. Source: CD8+ T cells sorted from PBMCs, taken less than 16 days after the first yellow fever vaccination. The source is a man younger than 30 who received the YFV17D yellow fever vaccine.

This clonotype has at least ten counts. The chain carries TRBV7-9 and TRBJ1-1; D not certain. Germline CDR1 and CDR2: SEHNR and FQNEAQ (reference sequence). V lost 6 bases to trimming and J lost 4 bases, with 3 bases between them. The CDR3 runs 10 residues. The DNA of the CDR3 is TGTGCCAGCAGTGCCACTGAAGCTTTCTTT. It is translated as CASSATEAFF.

This clonotype occurred a few times. The rearrangement links TRBV9 to TRBJ1-2; TRBD1 is a possible D gene (5 bases). CDR1 and CDR2 (germline): SGDLS, YYNGEE. The CDR3 is made up of 15 amino acids. V was clipped by 4 bases and J by 6 bases, with 19 bases between them. The CDR3 region is CASSPGGRGGDGYTF. In nucleotides, the CDR3 is TGTGCCAGCAGCCCCGGTGGTAGGGGCGGCGATGGCTACACCTTC.

This clonotype was observed at least ten times. The chain uses TRBV19 and TRBJ2-2; D is perhaps TRBD1 (5 bases). Trimming stripped 9 bases from V and 5 bases from J, with 19 bases between. The germline V gene has CDR1 LNHDA and CDR2 SQIVND (reference sequence). The CDR3 contains 15 residues. The CDR3 loop is CASLRVGAGTGELFF. For the CDR3, the DNA is TGTGCCAGCCTACGGGTAGGGGCTGGTACCGGGGAGCTGTTTTTT.

This clonotype was found many times. J is TRBJ2-5 and V is TRBV12-3 or TRBV12-4; D gene uncertain. The CDR3 spans 13 residues. Between the trimmed V and J ends, which lost 0 bases and 11 bases, there was a span of 13 bases. The CDR3 protein is CASSLAWNPIQYF. CDR3 in DNA: TGTGCCAGCAGTTTAGCTTGGAACCCGATTCAGTACTTC.

This clonotype has a count of ten or more. The V and J genes are TRBV6-5 and TRBJ2-2; 8 bases line up with TRBD2. Germline V gene sequence: CDR1 MNHEY, CDR2 SVGAGI. The V segment lost 0 bases and the J segment 9 bases; nucleotides outside the gene matches: 9. The CDR3 is 16 amino acids. The CDR3 sequence: CASSYSVNSGVRELFF. The CDR3 DNA reads TGTGCCAGCAGTTACTCTGTGAATAGCGGGGTCCGGGAGCTGTTTTTT.

The rearrangement uses TRBV10-2 and TRBJ2-7; D not resolved. The CDR3 length is 13 residues. CDR1 and CDR2 (germline): WSHSY, SAAADI. Trimming removed 0 bases from V and 6 bases from J, with 9 bases in between. The CDR3 DNA sequence: TGCGCCAGCAGTGAGTCAGGGTTTGGCGAGCAGTACGTC. Its translation: CASSESGFGEQYV.

The chain links TRBV20-1 to TRBJ2-1; the match to TRBD2 covers 10 bases. The V segment lost 3 bases and the J segment 6 bases; nucleotides outside the gene matches: 5. This CDR3 is built from 14 residues. Germline V gene sequence: CDR1 DFQATT, CDR2 SNEGSKA (reference sequence). CDR3 protein: CSASEAGGRNEQFF. The CDR3 nucleotides read TGCAGTGCTAGTGAAGCGGGGGGGCGCAATGAGCAGTTCTTC.

This clonotype was found many times. The genes are TRBV4-3 and TRBJ2-5; weak D call: TRBD1 (5 bases). This CDR3 spans 15 amino acids. Trimming removed 3 bases from V and 2 bases from J, with 13 bases in between. CDR1 is LGHNA and CDR2 is YSLEER in the germline V gene. The CDR3 loop is CASSHGLDTQETQYF. The CDR3 nucleotides are TGCGCCAGCAGCCATGGTCTGGACACTCAAGAGACCCAGTACTTC.

This clonotype has a count of ten or more. The V call is TRBV4-2, the J call TRBJ2-1; possibly TRBD1 or TRBD2 for D (6 bases each). Trimming took 1 base from V and 2 from J, leaving 18 bases between them. Germline V gives CDR1 LGHNA, CDR2 YNFKEQ. The CDR3 contains 18 residues. CDR3 DNA: TGTGCCAGCAGCCAAGGGGGGGCCGGGACGGCGACCTACAATGAGCAGTTCTTC. This gives the protein CASSQGGAGTATYNEQFF.

This clonotype was picked up many times. The rearrangement uses TRBV7-9 and TRBJ2-7, with D perhaps matching TRBD2 (5 bases). The CDR3 has 15 residues. CDR1 SEHNR and CDR2 FQNEAQ come from the germline V gene (reference sequence). Trimming pared 5 bases from V and 1 base from J, leaving 15 bases between. The CDR3 protein is CASSLGGPGSYEQYV. Written as DNA, the CDR3 is TGTGCCAGCAGCCTCGGTGGGCCGGGGTCCTACGAGCAGTACGTC.

This clonotype appeared a few times. This chain links TRBV20-1 with TRBJ2-7; maybe TRBD1 (8 bases). CDR3 size: 15 residues. Germline V gene lookup returns CDR1 DFQATT and CDR2 SNEGSKA (reference sequence). V was clipped by 1 base and J by 4 bases, with 17 bases between them. Here the CDR3 DNA reads TGCAGTGCTAGAGGCACAGGGGGGGTCCCTTACGAGCAGTACTTC. It is translated as CSARGTGGVPYEQYF.

This clonotype showed up just a few times. The chain joins TRBV29-1 to TRBJ1-1; D not resolved. This CDR3 is 13 amino acids long. The V end was cut by 7 bases, the J end by 4 bases, with 16 bases between. Germline V CDR1 and CDR2: SQVTM, ANQGSEA. The CDR3 DNA reads as TGCAGCGCACCTAGACCAGGTTTCACTGAAGCTTTCTTT. This translates into CSAPRPGFTEAFF.

There are a few counts of this clonotype. The chain links TRBV27 to TRBJ1-1, with D perhaps TRBD1 (5 bases). The CDR3 runs to 14 residues. The germline V and J ends were trimmed by 5 bases and 0 bases, with 10 bases remaining between them. Germline V gives CDR1 MNHEY, CDR2 SMNVEV (reference sequence). The CDR3 loop reads CASSTGGMNTEAFF. The CDR3 region has the DNA TGTGCCAGCAGTACAGGAGGTATGAACACTGAAGCTTTCTTT.

This clonotype was observed many times. This rearrangement joins TRBV7-2 to TRBJ2-3; TRBD2 might be the D (5 bases). CDR3 length: 13 amino acids. V gave up 3 bases and J gave up 6 bases, with 10 bases separating them. Looked up from germline, CDR1 is SGHTA and CDR2 is FQGNSA. The CDR3 nucleotides read TGTGCCAGCAGCTTCGTCTCGGGGGATACGCAGTATTTT. It translates to CASSFVSGDTQYF. The variable domain in full, with the rest retrieved from reference TRBV7-2 and TRBJ2-3, is GAGVSQSPSNKVTEKGKDVELRCDPISGHTALYWYRQSLGQGLEFLIYFQGNSAPDKSGLPSDRFSAERTGGSVSTLTIQRTQQEDSAVYLCASSFVSGDTQYFGPGTRLTVL.

This clonotype appeared many times. The chain is built from TRBV20-1 and TRBJ1-1; perhaps TRBD1 as D (5 bases). Trimming stripped 3 bases from V and 7 bases from J, with 15 bases between. Germline V lookup: CDR1 DFQATT, CDR2 SNEGSKA (reference sequence). CDR3 size: 13 residues. The CDR3 sequence: CSARARGEIEAFF. CDR3 coding DNA: TGCAGTGCTAGGGCACGGGGCGAAATTGAAGCTTTCTTT.

This clonotype has more than one count but fewer than ten. V gene TRBV19 combines with J gene TRBJ1-5, with unresolved D. With 2 bases removed from V and 5 bases from J, the gap between germline ends came to 13 bases. The CDR3 is 15 residues long. Germline V gene data show CDR1 as LNHDA and CDR2 as SQIVND (reference sequence). The CDR3 is CASSIMGRLHQPQHF. The DNA of the CDR3 is TGTGCCAGTAGTATAATGGGCAGACTCCATCAGCCCCAGCATTTT.

This clonotype was seen a few times. V and J are TRBV20-1 and TRBJ1-5; D ambiguous. Per the germline V gene, CDR1 is DFQATT and CDR2 is SNEGSKA (reference sequence). Trimming took off 0 bases at V and 4 bases at J, with 13 bases between the two ends. CDR3 size: 15 residues. CDR3 amino acids: CSARDVGRENQPQHF. The CDR3 nucleotides are TGCAGTGCTAGAGATGTTGGTAGGGAAAATCAGCCCCAGCATTTT.

As to this clonotype: This sequence may be a read error, since a much larger clone differs from it by one base. V and J are TRBV6-1 and TRBJ1-6, with 9 bases identical to TRBD1. The CDR3 spans 15 residues. The V gene end was trimmed by 6 bases and the J gene end by 9 bases; junction bases not matched to a gene: 9. The germline CDR1 and CDR2 sequences are MNHNS and SASEGT. CDR3 sequence: CASRSGTGNISPLHF. CDR3 bases: TGTGCCAGCAGGTCCGGGACAGGGAATATTTCACCCCTCCACTTT.

This clonotype was detected many times. The chain has TRBV7-2 and TRBJ1-6; D is perhaps TRBD1 (6 bases). This CDR3 spans 17 amino acids. V was clipped by 4 bases and J by 9 bases, with 22 bases between them. Germline CDR1 is SGHTA and CDR2 is FQGNSA. In DNA, the CDR3 is TGTGCCAGCAGCTCGGGACCAAAACAGGGAAGGAGTTCACCCCTCCACTTT. This encodes CASSSGPKQGRSSPLHF.

Of note for this clonotype: One base away lies a much larger clone, so this may be a sequencing read error. The J gene is TRBJ1-2, the V gene TRBV20-1; TRBD1 might be the D (5 bases). Trimming removed 0 bases from V and 6 bases from J, with 17 bases in between. CDR1 and CDR2 from the germline V gene are DFQATT and SNEGSKA (reference sequence). The CDR3 spans 15 residues. This CDR3 is CSARDLTGTIDGYTF. DNA for the CDR3: TGCAGTGCTAGAGACCTAACCGGGACGATCGATGGCTACACCTTC.